The clone carrying this T cell receptor (beta chain) was detected ten times or more. The target antigen is unknown. TCRdb analysed the 5' RACE reads with MiXCR anew, one entry per CDR3 protein. The repertoire has fewer than 150,000 distinct CDR3 sequences, 7.2% of them found once; the top ten carry approximately 3%. The sample belongs to a study of T cells after yellow fever vaccination. Study-wide background: Fractions of limited cellularity were prepared by means of SMART-Seq v4 Ultra Low Input. Overall study findings and caveats: When the response was secondary, it was weaker but reached its peak faster, day 5 versus 15. Overlap between CD4 and CD8 compartments was detected for a small share of clonotypes.

In germline, CDR1 is SQVTM, CDR2 ANQGSEA. Deletions cut 2 bases from V and 1 base from J, with 11 bases between. The CDR3 contains 14 residues. The sequenced sample was CD4+ T cells sorted from PBMCs, obtained approximately 47 days after the first yellow fever vaccination. The sequence was obtained from a man aged 18 to 35 who received the YFV17D yellow fever vaccine. The rearrangement joins TRBV29-1 to TRBJ1-1; D is perhaps TRBD1 (6 bases). CDR3 DNA sequence: TGCAGCGTTGAACCGGGGGCGGGGAACACTGAAGCTTTCTTT. Translating it yields CSVEPGAGNTEAFF.